These T cell receptor beta chains were read from a single sample in a study of blood T cell repertoires in COVID-19. Profiling relied on immunoSEQ multiplex PCR, and the TCRdb table lists in-frame clones only, not all of them. The sample lists more than 400,000 clones, less than 95% occurring once. Material: PBMCs or T cells enriched from blood (not recorded which). Every receptor here comes from a man younger than 35 who had recovered from COVID-19. CDR3s include the opening cysteine and the closing phenylalanine or tryptophan. Each record gives: J gene, clone size, V gene, D gene, CDR3 protein, CDR3 DNA. The D gene is left open where the match is weak. For some rows the clone size is stated as once, few or many, or as a class when expanded; others skip it.

>TRBJ2-5|-|TRBV7-3|-
CASSCGNASKETQYF
TGTGCCAGCAGCTGCGGAAACGCCTCTAAAGAGACCCAGTACTTC
>TRBJ1-2|-|TRBV2|TRBD1
CASSLDRGGYTF
TGTGCCAGCAGTCTGGACAGGGGTGGCTACACCTTC
>TRBJ1-2|-|TRBV6-5|-
CASRTEQGTNYGYTF
TGTGCCAGCAGAACTGAACAGGGTACTAACTATGGCTACACCTTC
>TRBJ2-1|-|TRBV3-1/TRBV3-2|TRBD2
CASQREGTYNEQFF
TGTGCCAGCCAGCGGGAGGGGACCTACAATGAGCAGTTCTTC
>TRBJ2-5|-|TRBV5-1|-
CASSLGQKKETQYF
TGCGCCAGCAGCTTGGGACAGAAAAAGGAGACCCAGTACTTC
>TRBJ1-3|few|TRBV29-1|-
CSVDSRFSPSGNTIYF
TGCAGCGTTGATAGTAGGTTTAGCCCCTCTGGAAACACCATATATTTT
>TRBJ2-1|-|TRBV5-4|-
CASSKELVYNEQFF
TGTGCCAGCAGCAAGGAACTAGTGTACAATGAGCAGTTCTTC
>TRBJ2-2|-|TRBV14|-
CASSQDRGTGELFF
TGTGCCAGCAGCCAAGATAGGGGGACCGGGGAGCTGTTTTTT
>TRBJ1-1|once|TRBV20-1|-
CSATGMTEAFF
TGCAGTGCTACGGGTATGACTGAAGCTTTCTTT
>TRBJ1-3|-|TRBV2|-
CASRVQGPGNTIYF
TGTGCCAGCAGGGTACAGGGACCTGGAAACACCATATATTTT
>TRBJ1-2|few|TRBV4-1|-
CASSQDSYGYTF
TGCGCCAGCAGCCAAGACAGCTATGGCTACACCTTC
>TRBJ1-5|-|TRBV12-5|-
CASGLDNLNQPQHF
TGTGCTAGTGGCCTGGACAACCTCAATCAGCCCCAGCATTTT
>TRBJ1-1|once|TRBV6-1|-
CASSERRLGEAFF
TGTGCCAGCAGTGAAAGGAGGTTGGGTGAAGCTTTCTTT